This T cell receptor (beta chain) was documented in a study of CD8 T cells in ankylosing spondylitis. Study-level findings and limits: The study identified a TCR beta motif of roughly eight highly homologous variants that appeared characteristic of ankylosing spondylitis blood. Disease-associated clones were reportedly significantly overrepresented in matched ankylosing spondylitis synovial fluid.

Molecular-barcoded quantitative 5'-RACE produced these TCR beta libraries. One entry per CDR3 protein results from TCRdb running MiXCR on the 5' RACE reads. The sample comprises under 300,000 distinct CDR3 sequences, over 8.5% of which are singletons, and almost 7% rests with the top ten. Note on this clonotype: Its antigen is still unknown. A much larger clone lies one base from this, so it may be a read error.

CDR3 length: 12 amino acids. The germline V gene encodes CDR1 LNHDA and CDR2 SQIVND (reference sequence). The sequencing sample was made of blood, either unsorted or a sorted T cell fraction (not recorded which). The sequence was collected from a male donor with ankylosing spondylitis or in good health (not recorded which). This chain links TRBV19 with TRBJ2-2; D not resolved. The chain's CDR3 is CANSIPPGELFF. The CDR3 coding sequence is TGTGCCAATAGTATCCCCCCCGGGGAGCTGTTTTTT.